One and the same sample provided the 10 T cell receptor beta chains below, sequenced in a study of glioma-infiltrating T cells. Amplification of TCR alpha and beta CDR3 regions from RNA used iRepertoire nested multiplex PCR. TCRdb analysed the multiplex PCR reads with MiXCR anew, one entry per CDR3 protein. In the table there are around 130,000 distinct CDR3 sequences, around 25% of which are singletons. The specimen sequenced was glioma tissue, nonneoplastic brain tissue, or PBMCs (not recorded which). The receptors come from a human donor with low-grade glioma or glioblastoma, undergoing nonglioma brain surgery, or in good health (not recorded which).

The V call is TRBV15, the J call TRBJ2-3, with D perhaps TRBD2 (5 bases). V was cut by 10 bases and J by 3 bases, with 17 bases left in between. CDR1 is LNHNV, CDR2 YYDKDF, per germline (reference sequence). The CDR3 sequence is 14 residues long. The CDR3 here is CASRQTPGTDTQYF. Written as DNA, the CDR3 is TGTGCCAGCAGGCAGACCCCGGGGACAGATACGCAGTATTTT.

The genes are TRBV20-1 and TRBJ1-6; TRBD1 aligns across 9 bases. The length of the CDR3 is 14 residues. V shed 5 bases and J 11 bases; nucleotides not matched to a gene: 10. Looked up from germline, CDR1 is DFQATT and CDR2 is SNEGSKA (reference sequence). CDR3 in amino acids: CSAVYRGLPAPLHF. The CDR3 nucleotides are TGCAGTGCTGTATACAGGGGGCTTCCGGCACCCCTCCACTTT.

This clonotype was observed a handful of times. The genes are TRBV5-4 and TRBJ2-5, with a tentative D call TRBD1 (6 bases). This CDR3 contains 15 residues. V was shortened by 4 bases and J by 2 bases, with 15 bases between the two germline ends. Germline V gene lookup returns CDR1 SGHNT and CDR2 YYREEE (reference sequence). The CDR3 region is CASSPTQGLQETQYF. In nucleotides, the CDR3 is TGTGCCAGCAGCCCCACACAGGGCTTACAAGAGACCCAGTACTTC.

Note on this clonotype: The germline gene is not matched at one end of the junction; a read error may be the cause. The chain joins TRBV7-7 to TRBJ2-1, with a possible D match to TRBD2 (7 bases). This CDR3 region has 15 residues. The germline CDR1 and CDR2 sequences are SSHAT and FNYEAQ (reference sequence). CDR3 sequence (DNA): TGTGCTAGCAGCTTAGGTGGGGGGGCGATCGATGAGCAGTTCTTC. Residues: CASSLGGGAIDEQFF.

This clonotype was counted once. The chain combines TRBV18 with TRBJ1-2, with a possible D match to TRBD1 (5 bases). Germline CDR1 KGHSH, CDR2 LQKENI. The V end lost 2 bases, the J end lost 6 bases, and 25 bases lay between the germline ends. The length of the CDR3 is 18 residues. The CDR3 is CASSPVGEHHSGRNGYTF. CDR3 coding DNA: TGTGCCAGCTCACCAGTGGGGGAACACCATAGTGGTCGGAATGGCTACACCTTC.

In DNA form, the CDR3 reads TGTGCCAGCAGTTACTCTCCGAGCGGGGGGGCTTCTTTGGAGACCCAGTACTTC. Translating it yields CASSYSPSGGASLETQYF. The genes are TRBV6-5 and TRBJ2-5; 10 bases map to TRBD2. The junction had 12 bases not matched to a gene; V was cut back by 0 bases and J by 5 bases. The CDR3 sequence is 18 residues long. Germline CDR1 is MNHEY and CDR2 is SVGAGI.

This clonotype has only a few counts. This chain connects TRBV4-1 to TRBJ1-5; no clear D gene. Trimming left V 0 bases short and J 7 bases short, with 13 bases between. Germline values: CDR1 MGHRA, CDR2 YSYEKL. The CDR3 loop spans 15 amino acids. CDR3 nucleotides: TGCGCCAGCAGCCAAGAAATGACCCGAGAACAGCCCCAGCATTTT. Amino acid sequence: CASSQEMTREQPQHF.

This clonotype was detected a few times. The chain has TRBV7-6 and TRBJ2-3; a weak D match, TRBD2 (6 bases). CDR3 length equals 17 residues. Germline lookup yields CDR1 SGHVS and CDR2 FNYEAQ. Trimming removed 5 bases from V and 4 bases from J, with 22 bases in between. This CDR3 reads CASSPEGSGRLADTQYF. The CDR3 DNA follows: TGTGCCAGCAGCCCAGAGGGTAGCGGCCGTCTCGCAGATACGCAGTATTTT.

This clonotype showed up just a few times. This sequence joins TRBV5-4 and TRBJ1-1; D not resolved. V lost 4 bases to trimming and J lost 9 bases, with 16 bases between them. This CDR3 spans 13 amino acids. CDR1 and CDR2 (germline): SGHNT, YYREEE (reference sequence). DNA for the CDR3: TGTGCCAGCAGCCCCGACCAAAGGACCCAAGCTTTCTTT. Translating it yields CASSPDQRTQAFF.

This clonotype was seen repeatedly, ten times or more. This rearrangement joins TRBV6-1 to TRBJ2-3; D might be TRBD1 (6 bases). This CDR3 spans 16 amino acids. V shed 5 bases and J shed 0 bases, with 15 bases lying between them. Germline CDR1 reads MNHNS; CDR2 reads SASEGT. CDR3 sequence: CASSWSGVASTDTQYF. In DNA form, the CDR3 reads TGTGCCAGCAGTTGGTCAGGGGTGGCCAGCACAGATACGCAGTATTTT.